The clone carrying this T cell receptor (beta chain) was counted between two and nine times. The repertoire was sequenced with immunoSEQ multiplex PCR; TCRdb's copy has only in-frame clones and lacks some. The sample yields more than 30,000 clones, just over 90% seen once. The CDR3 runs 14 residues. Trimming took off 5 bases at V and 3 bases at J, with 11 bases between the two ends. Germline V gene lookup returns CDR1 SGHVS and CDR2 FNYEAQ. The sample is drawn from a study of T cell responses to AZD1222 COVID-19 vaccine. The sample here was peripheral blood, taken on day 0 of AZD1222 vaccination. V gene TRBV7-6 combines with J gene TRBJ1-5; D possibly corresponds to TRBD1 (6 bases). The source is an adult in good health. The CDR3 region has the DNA TGTGCCAGCAGCCCCACAGGGACCAATCAGCCCCAGCATTTT. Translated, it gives CASSPTGTNQPQHF.